Listed below are T cell receptor beta chains from one sample, sequenced in a study of T cell repertoires in cytomegalovirus infection. TCRdb recomputed calls from the reads with MiXCR, one row per CDR3 protein. The sample carries 400,000 to 550,000 distinct CDR3 sequences, about 11% recorded once. Sequenced: PBMCs. These receptors were obtained from a human donor in good health (CMV status not recorded). Some clones in this sample may be carry-over from other donors' samples. The CDR3 runs from the conserved cysteine through the conserved F or W. Fields, in order: J gene, D gene, clone size, V gene, CDR3 protein, CDR3 DNA. A D gene is named only where the DNA matches it firmly. Not every row has a clone size; where given, it reads once, few, many or a size class.

j_call: TRBJ1-6
d_call: -
clone_size: many
v_call: TRBV12-3/TRBV12-4
cdr3_aa: CASSYRGGADSPLHF
cdr3_nt: TGTGCCAGCAGCTATCGCGGGGGGGCTGATTCACCCCTCCACTTT

j_call: TRBJ2-1
d_call: -
clone_size: many
v_call: TRBV12-3/TRBV12-4
cdr3_aa: CASSLVGGDTYNEQFF
cdr3_nt: TGTGCCAGCAGTCTCGTGGGGGGGGACACCTACAATGAGCAGTTCTTC

j_call: TRBJ2-5
d_call: TRBD2
clone_size: many
v_call: TRBV6-1
cdr3_aa: CASSSSGGQTQYF
cdr3_nt: TGTGCCAGCAGTAGTAGCGGGGGGCAGACCCAGTACTTC

j_call: TRBJ1-2
d_call: TRBD1
clone_size: few
v_call: TRBV29-1
cdr3_aa: CSGTGGADGYTF
cdr3_nt: TGCAGCGGGACAGGGGGCGCGGATGGCTACACCTTC

j_call: TRBJ1-1
d_call: TRBD1
clone_size: many
v_call: TRBV5-1
cdr3_aa: CASSLLTGGGTEAFF
cdr3_nt: TGCGCCAGCAGCTTGTTGACAGGGGGTGGGACTGAAGCTTTCTTT

j_call: TRBJ2-7
d_call: -
clone_size: many
v_call: TRBV10-3
cdr3_aa: CAIGSPSYEQYF
cdr3_nt: TGTGCCATCGGATCGCCATCCTACGAGCAGTACTTC

j_call: TRBJ2-3
d_call: TRBD2
clone_size: -
v_call: TRBV19
cdr3_aa: CASSGLAGGQLPTDTQYF
cdr3_nt: TGTGCCAGTAGTGGGCTAGCGGGGGGTCAACTACCCACAGATACGCAGTATTTT

j_call: TRBJ2-7
d_call: TRBD1
clone_size: few
v_call: TRBV5-1
cdr3_aa: CASHWGQASYEQYF
cdr3_nt: TGCGCCAGCCACTGGGGACAGGCCTCCTACGAGCAGTACTTC

j_call: TRBJ2-1
d_call: TRBD2
clone_size: many
v_call: TRBV4-2
cdr3_aa: CASSQEGTSGYNEQFF
cdr3_nt: TGTGCCAGCAGCCAAGAAGGTACTAGCGGTTACAATGAGCAGTTCTTC

j_call: TRBJ2-5
d_call: TRBD2
clone_size: few
v_call: TRBV7-3
cdr3_aa: CASSRIAGVRETQYF
cdr3_nt: TGTGCCAGCAGCCGTATAGCGGGGGTTCGAGAGACCCAGTACTTC

j_call: TRBJ1-2
d_call: TRBD1
clone_size: many
v_call: TRBV27
cdr3_aa: CASRLGRGSYGYTF
cdr3_nt: TGTGCCAGCAGATTGGGCAGGGGGTCCTATGGCTACACCTTC

j_call: TRBJ2-7
d_call: -
clone_size: few
v_call: TRBV20-1
cdr3_aa: CSAGLRGEQYF
cdr3_nt: TGCAGTGCTGGACTACGTGGCGAGCAGTACTTC

j_call: TRBJ2-7
d_call: -
clone_size: -
v_call: TRBV11-2
cdr3_aa: CASRRTGTRTYEQYF
cdr3_nt: TGTGCCAGCAGGCGAACCGGGACTCGCACCTACGAGCAGTACTTC

j_call: TRBJ1-6
d_call: -
clone_size: -
v_call: TRBV9
cdr3_aa: CASRGTGTANSPLHF
cdr3_nt: TGTGCCAGCAGAGGAACCGGGACCGCAAATTCACCCCTCCACTTT

j_call: TRBJ2-2
d_call: -
clone_size: -
v_call: TRBV3-1
cdr3_aa: CASSQERGRELFF
cdr3_nt: TGTGCCAGCAGCCAAGAAAGGGGCAGGGAGCTGTTTTTT

j_call: TRBJ2-5
d_call: -
clone_size: many
v_call: TRBV7-9
cdr3_aa: CASSLLGSRQETQYF
cdr3_nt: TGTGCCAGCAGCTTATTGGGAAGCCGGCAAGAGACCCAGTACTTC

j_call: TRBJ2-6
d_call: TRBD2
clone_size: many
v_call: TRBV7-8
cdr3_aa: CASSWEGHAANSGANVLTF
cdr3_nt: TGTGCCAGCAGCTGGGAGGGCCATGCGGCAAACTCTGGGGCCAACGTCCTGACTTTC

j_call: TRBJ2-7
d_call: -
clone_size: -
v_call: TRBV4-2
cdr3_aa: CASSQPQDAYEQYF
cdr3_nt: TGTGCCAGCAGCCAACCACAGGATGCCTACGAGCAGTACTTC

j_call: TRBJ2-7
d_call: -
clone_size: many
v_call: TRBV5-6
cdr3_aa: CASSLEDYEQYF
cdr3_nt: TGTGCCAGCAGCTTGGAAGATTACGAGCAGTACTTC

j_call: TRBJ2-1
d_call: TRBD2
clone_size: many
v_call: TRBV7-3
cdr3_aa: CASSHSGGYNEQFF
cdr3_nt: TGTGCCAGCTCACATAGCGGGGGTTACAATGAGCAGTTCTTC

j_call: TRBJ2-5
d_call: -
clone_size: many
v_call: TRBV28
cdr3_aa: CASSLQGHLYQETQYF
cdr3_nt: TGTGCCAGCAGTTTACAAGGACATTTGTACCAAGAGACCCAGTACTTC

j_call: TRBJ1-2
d_call: -
clone_size: many
v_call: TRBV11-2
cdr3_aa: CASSFGQMGKYGYTF
cdr3_nt: TGTGCCAGCAGCTTCGGGCAGATGGGAAAGTATGGCTACACCTTC

j_call: TRBJ1-2
d_call: TRBD1
clone_size: many
v_call: TRBV13
cdr3_aa: CASSLRTGDYGYTF
cdr3_nt: TGTGCCAGCAGCCTACGGACAGGCGACTATGGCTACACCTTC

j_call: TRBJ2-7
d_call: -
clone_size: -
v_call: TRBV28
cdr3_aa: CASSVPSLSYEQYF
cdr3_nt: TGTGCCAGCAGTGTACCCAGCCTTTCCTACGAGCAGTACTTC

j_call: TRBJ2-3
d_call: TRBD2
clone_size: many
v_call: TRBV5-6
cdr3_aa: CASSLDLAGVMDTQYF
cdr3_nt: TGTGCCAGCAGCTTGGACCTAGCGGGAGTGATGGATACGCAGTATTTT

j_call: TRBJ2-7
d_call: -
clone_size: many
v_call: TRBV7-9
cdr3_aa: CASSDLYEQYF
cdr3_nt: TGTGCCAGCAGCGACTTATACGAGCAGTACTTC

j_call: TRBJ2-1
d_call: TRBD2
clone_size: -
v_call: TRBV3-1
cdr3_aa: CASSQDIGLAGGGEQFF
cdr3_nt: TGTGCCAGCAGCCAAGACATAGGACTAGCGGGAGGCGGTGAGCAGTTCTTC

j_call: TRBJ1-3
d_call: TRBD1
clone_size: -
v_call: TRBV5-1
cdr3_aa: CASSAGTGSSGNTIYF
cdr3_nt: TGCGCCAGCAGCGCCGGGACAGGGAGCTCTGGAAACACCATATATTTT

j_call: TRBJ2-5
d_call: TRBD2
clone_size: many
v_call: TRBV11-2
cdr3_aa: CASSLVASGLQETQYF
cdr3_nt: TGTGCCAGCAGCTTAGTGGCTAGCGGATTACAAGAGACCCAGTACTTC

j_call: TRBJ2-7
d_call: -
clone_size: few
v_call: TRBV20-1
cdr3_aa: CSAREDTYEQYF
cdr3_nt: TGCAGTGCTAGAGAGGATACCTACGAGCAGTACTTC

j_call: TRBJ1-1
d_call: -
clone_size: many
v_call: TRBV5-1
cdr3_aa: CASSHSGGLTEAFF
cdr3_nt: TGCGCCAGCAGCCACTCGGGGGGCCTCACTGAAGCTTTCTTT

j_call: TRBJ2-7
d_call: TRBD1
clone_size: many
v_call: TRBV2
cdr3_aa: CASTLGGDSYEQYF
cdr3_nt: TGTGCCAGCACCCTAGGGGGCGATTCGTACGAGCAGTACTTC

j_call: TRBJ1-5
d_call: TRBD1
clone_size: -
v_call: TRBV27
cdr3_aa: CASSWGQFSNQPQHF
cdr3_nt: TGTGCCAGCAGTTGGGGACAGTTTAGCAATCAGCCCCAGCATTTT

j_call: TRBJ2-1
d_call: -
clone_size: many
v_call: TRBV12-3/TRBV12-4
cdr3_aa: CASIRRKDNEQFF
cdr3_nt: TGTGCCAGCATCCGTCGGAAAGACAATGAGCAGTTCTTC

j_call: TRBJ2-1
d_call: TRBD2
clone_size: few
v_call: TRBV25-1
cdr3_aa: CASSLTRLAGEGDEQFF
cdr3_nt: TGTGCCAGCAGTTTGACCCGACTAGCGGGGGAAGGGGATGAGCAGTTCTTC

j_call: TRBJ2-1
d_call: TRBD2
clone_size: many
v_call: TRBV7-2
cdr3_aa: CASSLAAGGYDEQFF
cdr3_nt: TGTGCCAGCAGCTTAGCGGCGGGAGGGTACGATGAGCAGTTCTTC

j_call: TRBJ2-7
d_call: -
clone_size: many
v_call: TRBV6-5
cdr3_aa: CASSLTRGHEQYF
cdr3_nt: TGTGCCAGCAGTCTTACTCGAGGGCACGAGCAGTACTTC

j_call: TRBJ1-3
d_call: -
clone_size: many
v_call: TRBV20-1
cdr3_aa: CSAAVNSGNTIYF
cdr3_nt: TGCAGTGCTGCAGTGAACTCTGGAAACACCATATATTTT

j_call: TRBJ2-1
d_call: -
clone_size: -
v_call: TRBV5-1
cdr3_aa: CASSQSNRGGNEQFF
cdr3_nt: TGCGCCAGCAGCCAATCTAACAGGGGGGGGAATGAGCAGTTCTTC

j_call: TRBJ1-1
d_call: -
clone_size: -
v_call: TRBV29-1
cdr3_aa: CSVVNTEAFF
cdr3_nt: TGCAGCGTCGTCAACACTGAAGCTTTCTTT

j_call: TRBJ2-1
d_call: -
clone_size: many
v_call: TRBV12-5
cdr3_aa: CASGLAFGEQFF
cdr3_nt: TGTGCTAGTGGTTTGGCTTTTGGTGAGCAGTTCTTC

j_call: TRBJ1-1
d_call: TRBD1
clone_size: -
v_call: TRBV27
cdr3_aa: CASRQGADEGTEAFF
cdr3_nt: TGTGCCAGCAGACAGGGGGCGGATGAGGGCACTGAAGCTTTCTTT

j_call: TRBJ2-1
d_call: -
clone_size: few
v_call: TRBV11-2
cdr3_aa: CASSFDRTDEQFF
cdr3_nt: TGTGCCAGCAGTTTTGACCGGACCGATGAGCAGTTCTTC

j_call: TRBJ1-6
d_call: -
clone_size: few
v_call: TRBV20-1
cdr3_aa: CSARGGQQNSPLHF
cdr3_nt: TGCAGTGCTAGGGGGGGGCAGCAGAATTCACCCCTCCACTTT

j_call: TRBJ1-5
d_call: TRBD1
clone_size: -
v_call: TRBV6-8
cdr3_aa: CASTLDRGNQPQHF
cdr3_nt: TGTGCCAGCACTTTAGACAGGGGTAATCAGCCCCAGCATTTT

j_call: TRBJ2-1
d_call: -
clone_size: many
v_call: TRBV6-6
cdr3_aa: CASRPLGQGDNEQFF
cdr3_nt: TGTGCCAGCAGACCTTTAGGGCAGGGAGACAATGAGCAGTTCTTC

j_call: TRBJ2-3
d_call: TRBD2
clone_size: many
v_call: TRBV7-8
cdr3_aa: CASSPGTSIYPDTQYF
cdr3_nt: TGTGCCAGCAGCCCCGGGACTAGCATTTATCCAGATACGCAGTATTTT

j_call: TRBJ2-7
d_call: -
clone_size: -
v_call: TRBV20-1
cdr3_aa: CSARVPTGPSYEQYF
cdr3_nt: TGCAGTGCTAGAGTCCCGACAGGACCCTCCTACGAGCAGTACTTC

j_call: TRBJ1-2
d_call: -
clone_size: -
v_call: TRBV5-1
cdr3_aa: CASSLAGQSTYGYTF
cdr3_nt: TGCGCCAGCAGCTTGGCCGGACAGTCGACGTATGGCTACACCTTC

j_call: TRBJ2-1
d_call: -
clone_size: many
v_call: TRBV10-3
cdr3_aa: CAISEREWGSEQFF
cdr3_nt: TGTGCCATCAGTGAAAGGGAGTGGGGAAGTGAGCAGTTCTTC